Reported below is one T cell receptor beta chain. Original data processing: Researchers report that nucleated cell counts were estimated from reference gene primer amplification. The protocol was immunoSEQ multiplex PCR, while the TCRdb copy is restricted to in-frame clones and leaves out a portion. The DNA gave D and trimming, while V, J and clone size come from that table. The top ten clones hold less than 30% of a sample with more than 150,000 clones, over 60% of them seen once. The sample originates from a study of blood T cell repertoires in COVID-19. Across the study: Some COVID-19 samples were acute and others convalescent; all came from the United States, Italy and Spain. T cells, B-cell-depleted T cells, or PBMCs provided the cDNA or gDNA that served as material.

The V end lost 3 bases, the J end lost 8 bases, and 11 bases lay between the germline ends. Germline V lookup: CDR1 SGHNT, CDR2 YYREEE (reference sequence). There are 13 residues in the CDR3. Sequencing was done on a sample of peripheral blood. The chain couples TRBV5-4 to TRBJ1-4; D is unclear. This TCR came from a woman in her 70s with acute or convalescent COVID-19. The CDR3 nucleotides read TGTGCCAGCAGCTCCGGGATATTCGAAAAACTGTTTTTT. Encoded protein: CASSSGIFEKLFF.